This TCR beta chain was sequenced during a study of radiotherapy plus CTLA-4 blockade in lung cancer (dated by TCRdb to 2016 to 2019). Notes on the research overall: Objective responses were observed in about 17% of enrolled patients, and disease control was achieved in around 30%. Study-wide conclusions, independent of this receptor: The strongest predictors of response, as reported, were early dynamic changes in blood T cell clones along with a rise in serum interferon-beta after radiation. After treatment with radiotherapy and ipilimumab, TCR clones that came from tumors expanded in the peripheral blood.

V lost 5 bases and J lost 2 bases; the stretch between them is 15 bases long. From the cysteine through the phenylalanine, the CDR3 covers 16 amino acids. Solely the CDR3 DNA is kept, with 48 bases framed from the first base. From a lookup of the germline V gene (reference sequence), CDR1 and CDR2 are SEHNR and FQNEAQ. Focal radiation therapy combined with CTLA-4 blockade (ipilimumab) was tested in patients with chemo-refractory metastatic non-small-cell lung cancer. About this clone: Its antigen target is currently unknown. Per-base qualities were not stored, and no clone one base away is much larger.

The library relied on the immunoSEQ multiplex PCR assay. In TCRdb, the immuneACCESS table is reduced to in-frame sequences with V and J assigned. These tables do not hold every clone; where another copy was compared, an unresolved V gene accounts for under half, and the others remain unexplained. This sample holds about 120,000 clones; nearly 80% were observed only once. 5.2% of the sample is in the top ten clones. The sample in question was peripheral blood, obtained from a patient treated with radiotherapy plus ipilimumab. The clonotype originates from a human donor with non-small cell lung cancer who had a partial response to radiotherapy plus ipilimumab. Recombination joined TRBV7-9 with TRBJ2-2; the D gene is possibly TRBD1, with 6 bases matching. The nucleotide sequence is TGTGCCAGCAGCCCGGGGACATCCCAAAACACCGGGGAGCTGTTTTTT. Its amino acids are CASSPGTSQNTGELFF.